What follows are 5 T cell receptor beta chains derived from one specimen sequenced in a study of blood T cell repertoires in COVID-19. Some clones are missing from TCRdb's copy, which holds only in-frame ones; the method was immunoSEQ multiplex PCR. The table records roughly 250,000 clones, 75% to 90% of them present only once. Sequencing input: peripheral blood. The receptors stem from a woman aged 55 to 70 with active or convalescent COVID-19.

This clone has a handful of counts. Other DNA sequences from this sample encode an identical CDR3 as well. The V and J genes are TRBV27 and TRBJ1-5, with 8 nucleotides matching TRBD1. The J segment lost 4 bases and the V segment lost 5 bases, leaving 4 bases of the junction unmatched. The CDR3 has 14 residues. CDR1 and CDR2 (germline): MNHEY, SMNVEV (reference sequence). The CDR3 protein is CASSLDRGNQPQHF. The CDR3 DNA sequence: TGTGCCAGCAGTCTAGACAGGGGAAATCAGCCCCAGCATTTT.

This rearrangement joins TRBV5-1 to TRBJ1-4; D gene unclear. Germline loops: CDR1 SGHRS, CDR2 YFSETQ. The CDR3 loop spans 15 amino acids. V was trimmed by 0 bases and J by 8 bases, leaving 14 bases between them. The chain's CDR3 is CASSLGSGIDEKLFF. CDR3 DNA sequence: TGCGCCAGCAGCTTGGGGTCGGGGATTGACGAAAAACTGTTTTTT.

The chain joins TRBV6-5 to TRBJ2-1; no firm D call. The length of the CDR3 is 11 residues. Trimming took 6 bases from V and 8 from J, leaving 8 bases between them. From germline, CDR1 is MNHEY and CDR2 SVGAGI. The CDR3 here is CASRLVDEQFF. In DNA form, the CDR3 reads TGTGCCAGCAGACTCGTTGATGAGCAGTTCTTC.

The CDR3 sequence is CASSSGLAGKETQYF. CDR3 sequence (DNA): TGTGCCAGCAGCTCAGGACTAGCGGGGAAAGAGACCCAGTACTTC. The chain has TRBV6-6 and TRBJ2-5, with 12 bases fitting TRBD2. CDR3 length equals 15 residues. V trimming: 6 bases; J trimming: 3 bases; junction bases outside the gene matches: 5. Germline-derived CDR1 and CDR2 are MNHNY and SVGAGI (reference sequence).

This clone was seen repeatedly, ten times or more. The rearrangement links TRBV30 to TRBJ1-2, with 8 bases fitting TRBD1. The CDR3 has 14 residues. V trimming: 3 bases; J trimming: 3 bases; junction bases outside the gene matches: 6. Germline V gene data show CDR1 as GTSNPN and CDR2 as SVGIG (reference sequence). The CDR3 DNA follows: TGTGCCTGGAGCACACAGGACAGGGACTATGGCTACACCTTC. Translation: CAWSTQDRDYGYTF.